Described below is a single T cell receptor (beta chain) sequence and its context. The assay was immunoSEQ multiplex PCR, and TCRdb's table has in-frame clones only and misses some. There are some 270,000 clones in the sample; around nine tenths occur only once, and just under 3% lies in the top ten. Treatment specified: 19 received Ad26.COV2.S at low or high dose, single or two shots; 5 received placebo; per-sample allocation not given. Vaccine and placebo recipients were sampled on day 63 after the first injection. This entry comes from a study of Ad26.COV2.S vaccination and SARS-CoV-2 variants. Looking at the study overall: Participants got Ad26.COV2.S intramuscularly, once or twice 56 days apart.

The receptor was isolated from a person aged 18-65 years who received the Ad26.COV2.S COVID-19 vaccine or a placebo. The input for sequencing was peripheral blood, taken in a trial of Ad26.COV2.S vaccine versus placebo.

CDR3 in amino acids: CATSDPGTSGKETQYF. Here the CDR3 DNA reads TGTGCCACCAGTGACCCCGGGACTAGCGGGAAAGAGACCCAGTACTTC. The chain combines TRBV24-1 with TRBJ2-5, with 13 bases matching TRBD2. Germline CDR1 is KGHDR and CDR2 is SFDVKD. The CDR3 runs to 16 residues. V gave up 4 bases and J gave up 3 bases; unmatched junction bases: 4.